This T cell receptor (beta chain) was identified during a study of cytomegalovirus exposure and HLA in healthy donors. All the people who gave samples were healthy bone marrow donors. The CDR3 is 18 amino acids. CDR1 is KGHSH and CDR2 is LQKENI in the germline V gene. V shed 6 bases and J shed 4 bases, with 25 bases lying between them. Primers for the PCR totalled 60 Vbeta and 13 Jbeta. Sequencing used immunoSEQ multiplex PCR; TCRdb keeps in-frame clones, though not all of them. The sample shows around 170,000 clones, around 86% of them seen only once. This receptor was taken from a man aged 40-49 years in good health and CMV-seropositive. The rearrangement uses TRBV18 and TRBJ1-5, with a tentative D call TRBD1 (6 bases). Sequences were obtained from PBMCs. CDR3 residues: CASSPELIQGVGNQPQHF. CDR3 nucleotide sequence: TGTGCCAGCTCGCCCGAACTTATACAGGGTGTCGGGAATCAGCCCCAGCATTTT.